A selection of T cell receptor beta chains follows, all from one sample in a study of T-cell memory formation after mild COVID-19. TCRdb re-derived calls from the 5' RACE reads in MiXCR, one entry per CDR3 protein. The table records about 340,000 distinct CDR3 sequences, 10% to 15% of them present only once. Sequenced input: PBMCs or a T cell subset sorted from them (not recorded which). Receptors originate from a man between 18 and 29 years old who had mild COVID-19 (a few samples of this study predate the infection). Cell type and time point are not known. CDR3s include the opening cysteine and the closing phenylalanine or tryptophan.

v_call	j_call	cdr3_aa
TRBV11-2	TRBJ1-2	CATHPGRTYGYTF
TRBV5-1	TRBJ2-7	CASRLYAGGYEQYF
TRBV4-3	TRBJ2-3	CASSPQAGVSDTQYF
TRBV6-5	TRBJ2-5	CASRGIQETQYF
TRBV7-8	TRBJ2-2	CASSLKGGTGELFF
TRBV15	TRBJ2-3	CATSRDATYTPGTDTQYF
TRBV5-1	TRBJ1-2	CASVSEPGYGYTF
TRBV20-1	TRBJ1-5	CSARDFGQFGSQPQHF
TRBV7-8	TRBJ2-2	CASSLVRRLDGWDKNTGELFF
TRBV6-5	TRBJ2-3	CASSSGSQITQYF
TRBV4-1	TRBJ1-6	CASSQAGQVPISPLHF
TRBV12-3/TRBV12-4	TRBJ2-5	CASSLGQNTEETQYF
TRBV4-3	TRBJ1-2	CASSRGPLPNYGYTF
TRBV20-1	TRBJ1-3	CSAESGNTIYF
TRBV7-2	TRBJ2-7	CASSLVSGEPSYEQYF
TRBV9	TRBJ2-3	CASSASTATDTQYF
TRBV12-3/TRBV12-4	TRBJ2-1	CASASGRYNEQFF
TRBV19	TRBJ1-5	CASSIDPGVGQPQHF
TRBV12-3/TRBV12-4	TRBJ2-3	CASRARQSYTDTQYF
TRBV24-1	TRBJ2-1	CATSGAGGLGEQFF
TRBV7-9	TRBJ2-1	CASSLDTYSYNEQFF
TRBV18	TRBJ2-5	CASSQNSGQETQYF
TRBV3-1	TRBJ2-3	CASSRRATDTQYF
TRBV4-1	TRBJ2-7	CASSQETNSVPSYEQYF
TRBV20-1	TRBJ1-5	CSAAGTGSTPQHF
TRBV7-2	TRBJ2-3	CASSLDRRGVKDTQYF
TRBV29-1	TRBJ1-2	CSAQGEGSYGYTF